Following are 17 T cell receptor beta chains from one sample sequenced in a study of T cell changes during pregnancy in multiple sclerosis. Produced via immunoSEQ multiplex PCR; TCRdb's table is partial and in-frame only. In the table there are around 70,000 clones, around 90% of which are singletons. The material was CD4+ T cells from peripheral blood mononuclear cells, obtained after pregnancy. The receptors derive from a female donor with multiple sclerosis, enrolled in a pregnancy study.

The rearrangement uses TRBV28 and TRBJ2-7, with D perhaps matching TRBD2 (5 bases). Germline CDR1 MDHEN, CDR2 SYDVKM. The V end lost 4 bases, the J end lost 6 bases, and 19 bases lay between the germline ends. The CDR3 loop spans 15 amino acids. This CDR3 is CASSSGRGPRGEQYF. The CDR3 coding sequence is TGTGCCAGCAGTTCGGGTCGAGGGCCCCGAGGCGAGCAGTACTTC.

The rearrangement links TRBV6-1 to TRBJ1-1; 11 bases map to TRBD1. Trimming at V came to 8 bases and at J to 7 bases, leaving 6 bases not matched to a gene. The CDR3 has 13 residues. CDR1 and CDR2 from the germline V gene are MNHNS and SASEGT. This CDR3 reads CASLRTGGNEAFF. For the CDR3, the DNA is TGTGCCAGCCTTCGGACAGGGGGCAATGAAGCTTTCTTT.

The rearrangement joins TRBV6-5 to TRBJ1-3; perhaps TRBD1 as D (5 bases). The ends were cut back, 6 bases at V and 1 base at J, with 13 bases in the middle. Germline V gene data show CDR1 as MNHEY and CDR2 as SVGAGI. The CDR3 sequence is 15 residues long. The CDR3 sequence is CASRDIRGSGNTIYF. The CDR3 coding sequence is TGTGCCAGCAGGGACATTAGGGGTTCTGGAAACACCATATATTTT.

The V call is TRBV28, the J call TRBJ2-7, with D tentatively TRBD1 (6 bases). Germline V gene data show CDR1 as MDHEN and CDR2 as SYDVKM. V shed 3 bases and J shed 5 bases, with 11 bases lying between them. The CDR3 runs to 13 residues. The CDR3 region is CASSLFPGDEQYF. The CDR3 DNA is TGTGCCAGCAGTTTGTTCCCAGGGGACGAGCAGTACTTC.

This rearrangement joins TRBV7-3 to TRBJ1-5; D possibly corresponds to TRBD1 (6 bases). This CDR3 region has 16 residues. The ends were cut back, 1 base at V and 4 bases at J, with 14 bases in the middle. Germline V CDR1 and CDR2: SGHTA, FQGTGA. DNA for the CDR3: TGTGCCAGCAGCTTAAACCCCCGGGGGGCAAATCAGCCCCAGCATTTT. It is translated as CASSLNPRGANQPQHF.

V usage is TRBV7-6 and J usage is TRBJ2-7, with a tentative D call TRBD2 (5 bases). V lost 5 bases, J lost 5 bases, and 13 bases lay in between. The germline CDR1 and CDR2 sequences are SGHVS and FNYEAQ. This CDR3 comprises 13 residues. The CDR3 nucleotides read TGTGCCAGCAGCCTATCGGGGATCGACGAGCAGTACTTC. This sequence encodes CASSLSGIDEQYF.

The V and J genes are TRBV7-2 and TRBJ2-3, with 11 nucleotides matching TRBD2. CDR3 size: 16 residues. The germline gives CDR1 SGHTA, CDR2 FQGNSA. With V trimmed by 3 bases and J by 2 bases, 4 bases remained unmatched. CDR3 residues: CASSFSGGVPTDTQYF. CDR3 bases: TGTGCCAGCAGCTTTAGCGGGGGGGTACCCACAGATACGCAGTATTTT. Full variable domain (missing parts from reference TRBV7-2 and TRBJ2-3): GAGVSQSPSNKVTEKGKDVELRCDPISGHTALYWYRQSLGQGLEFLIYFQGNSAPDKSGLPSDRFSAERTGGSVSTLTIQRTQQEDSAVYLCASSFSGGVPTDTQYFGPGTRLTVL.

This chain connects TRBV6-5 to TRBJ1-2; no clear D gene. This CDR3 spans 14 amino acids. CDR1 and CDR2 (germline): MNHEY, SVGAGI. Trimming removed 5 bases from V and 5 bases from J, with 15 bases in between. The CDR3 DNA reads TGTGCCAGCAGTGTTACGGTTAACCATTATGGCTACACCTTC. Its protein product is CASSVTVNHYGYTF.

The rearrangement uses TRBV28 and TRBJ1-1; 9 bases line up with TRBD1. V trimming: 6 bases; J trimming: 4 bases; junction bases outside the gene matches: 9. Germline V lookup: CDR1 MDHEN, CDR2 SYDVKM. CDR3 size: 15 residues. CDR3 in amino acids: CASSRTGDWITEAFF. The CDR3 coding sequence is TGTGCCAGCAGCAGGACAGGGGATTGGATCACTGAAGCTTTCTTT.

V and J are TRBV5-1 and TRBJ2-2; TRBD2 matches 14 bases. Germline V gene sequence: CDR1 SGHRS, CDR2 YFSETQ. The V segment lost 4 bases and the J segment 1 base; nucleotides outside the gene matches: 6. The CDR3 totals 18 residues. The CDR3 here is CASSPGLAGGRNTGELFF. The DNA of the CDR3 is TGCGCCAGCAGCCCTGGACTAGCGGGAGGACGGAACACCGGGGAGCTGTTTTTT.

The chain employs TRBV7-8 and TRBJ2-2, with D tentatively TRBD2 (6 bases). V was cut by 5 bases and J by 3 bases, with 10 bases left in between. Germline V lookup: CDR1 SGHVS, CDR2 FQNEAQ. The CDR3 covers 14 residues. CDR3 sequence reads: CASSTGLYTGELFF. In nucleotides, the CDR3 is TGTGCCAGCAGCACGGGACTTTACACCGGGGAGCTGTTTTTT.

J is TRBJ1-1 and V is TRBV6-1; no definite D call. The germline CDR1 and CDR2 sequences are MNHNS and SASEGT. The CDR3 loop spans 15 amino acids. V was cut by 4 bases and J by 0 bases, with 12 bases left in between. The CDR3 DNA is TGTGCCAGCAGTGGGGTTCCAGGCGTGAACACTGAAGCTTTCTTT. Translated: CASSGVPGVNTEAFF.

The chain has TRBV4-2 and TRBJ1-5, with 9 bases that match TRBD1. CDR3 length: 17 amino acids. V dropped 0 bases and J dropped 2; count of bases not matched to a gene: 5. The germline V gene has CDR1 LGHNA and CDR2 YNFKEQ. The CDR3 DNA follows: TGTGCCAGCAGCCAAGATCCGCGGGACAGGGGCAATCAGCCCCAGCATTTT. Its translation: CASSQDPRDRGNQPQHF.

The chain employs TRBV27 and TRBJ1-1, with a possible D match to TRBD1 (6 bases). Between the trimmed V and J ends, which lost 4 bases and 1 base, there was a span of 13 bases. The CDR3 extends over 15 amino acids. CDR1 and CDR2 (germline): MNHEY, SMNVEV (reference sequence). The CDR3 coding sequence is TGTGCCAGCAGTTCGGACAGAAGAAAGAACACTGAAGCTTTCTTT. Translation gives CASSSDRRKNTEAFF.

This chain uses TRBV11-1 with TRBJ2-1; no firm D call. Germline values: CDR1 SGHAT, CDR2 FQDESV (reference sequence). The CDR3 is 14 residues long. V shed 7 bases and J shed 4 bases, with 14 bases lying between them. The CDR3 loop reads CASTLRSSYNEQFF. Here the CDR3 DNA reads TGTGCCAGCACCCTTAGAAGCTCGTACAATGAGCAGTTCTTC.

This rearrangement joins TRBV18 to TRBJ2-5; maybe TRBD2 (6 bases). Trimming removed 4 bases at V and 2 bases at J, with 11 bases between. Germline V gives CDR1 KGHSH, CDR2 LQKENI. This CDR3 region has 14 residues. The CDR3 DNA sequence: TGTGCCAGCTCACGGAGGGAAGGGCAAGAGACCCAGTACTTC. It codes for CASSRREGQETQYF.

The chain joins TRBV6-1 to TRBJ2-1, with 10 positions matching TRBD2. V lost 6 bases and J lost 2; bases outside the gene matches: 4. Germline CDR1 and CDR2: MNHNS and SASEGT. The CDR3 totals 15 residues. This CDR3 is CASSALAGAYNEQFF. CDR3 in DNA: TGTGCCAGCAGCGCCCTAGCGGGGGCCTACAATGAGCAGTTCTTC.